This T cell receptor (beta chain) originates from a study of cytomegalovirus exposure and HLA in healthy donors. Study outcomes and limitations: TCR beta V- and J-gene trimming, according to a later analysis, was linked to a missense DCLRE1C variant.

The CDR3 loop spans 15 amino acids. V was pared by 2 bases and J by 1 base, with 0 bases of the junction left unmatched. The V gene's germline CDR1 is MRHNA and CDR2 SNTAGT. Primers for the PCR totalled 60 Vbeta and 13 Jbeta. The data were produced by immunoSEQ multiplex PCR, yet TCRdb's version contains in-frame clones alone and is incomplete. The table records about 150,000 clones, under 10% of them present only once. This clone turned up a few times. Its target is unknown. The sample was PBMCs. This sequence was found in a woman between 35 and 50 years old in good health and CMV-seropositive. This sequence joins TRBV6-4 and TRBJ2-3, with TRBD1 matching over 10 bases. The CDR3 loop reads CASSDGTGGTDTQYF. The CDR3 DNA reads TGTGCCAGCAGTGACGGGACAGGGGGCACAGATACGCAGTATTTT.